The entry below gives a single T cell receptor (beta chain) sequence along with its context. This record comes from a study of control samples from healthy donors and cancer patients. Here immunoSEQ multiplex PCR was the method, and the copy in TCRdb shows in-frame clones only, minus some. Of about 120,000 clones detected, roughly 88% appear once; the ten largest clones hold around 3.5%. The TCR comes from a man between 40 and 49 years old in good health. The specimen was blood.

CDR3 DNA: TGTGCCAGCAGTTACTCGTCCAGGACGGTTGAAAAACTGTTTTTT. Protein: CASSYSSRTVEKLFF. The chain has TRBV6-5 and TRBJ1-4; no clear D gene. Germline CDR1 is MNHEY and CDR2 is SVGAGI. The CDR3 has 15 residues. The V end was cut by 0 bases, the J end by 7 bases, with 12 bases between.